The 14 T cell receptor beta chains presented below share a single source sample, sequenced in a study of blood T cell repertoires in COVID-19. TCRdb's table, derived via immunoSEQ multiplex PCR, lists solely in-frame clones and lacks some. This table has a few hundred thousand clones, around 82% appearing once. The sample consisted of peripheral blood. These receptors were obtained from a human donor with COVID-19, enrolled during active disease. The donor label of this sample is uncertain.

The gene calls are TRBV10-2 and TRBJ2-7, with D tentatively TRBD2 (6 bases). The CDR3 totals 16 residues. Trimming pared 6 bases from V and 2 bases from J, leaving 20 bases between. From germline, CDR1 is WSHSY and CDR2 SAAADI. The CDR3 DNA is TGCGCCAGCAGCCTAGGGACTGGTCCTACTGCCTACGAGCAGTACTTC. This encodes CASSLGTGPTAYEQYF.

The V and J genes are TRBV4-3 and TRBJ2-5, with D possibly matching TRBD1 (6 bases). The CDR3 spans 16 residues. Germline assignment: CDR1 LGHNA and CDR2 YSLEER. V lost 1 base and J 4 bases, leaving 16 bases between the germline ends. In nucleotides, the CDR3 is TGCGCCAGCAGCCAAGCTCTGGGGGCCCTCGGAGAGACCCAGTACTTC. Residues: CASSQALGALGETQYF.

This clone occurred a few times. The V gene is TRBV11-2, the J gene TRBJ1-3; D is undetermined. The V gene lost 1 base and the J gene lost 0 bases, with 13 bases spanning the gap. CDR3 size: 17 residues. Germline CDR1 is SGHAT and CDR2 is FQNNGV. The CDR3 loop reads CASSLGVAGISGNTIYF. CDR3 sequence (DNA): TGTGCCAGCAGCTTAGGGGTCGCGGGGATCTCTGGAAACACCATATATTTT.

The chain carries TRBV29-1 and TRBJ1-6, with 7 bases fitting TRBD1. The germline gives CDR1 SQVTM, CDR2 ANQGSEA. This CDR3 region has 14 residues. The V segment lost 6 bases and the J segment 7 bases; nucleotides outside the gene matches: 9. The CDR3 DNA reads as TGCAGCGTGGGGGACAGCTCAAGGAATTCACCCCTCCACTTT. Translation gives CSVGDSSRNSPLHF.

The V gene is TRBV11-2, the J gene TRBJ2-1, with D possibly matching TRBD2 (6 bases). This CDR3 comprises 15 residues. Germline assignment: CDR1 SGHAT and CDR2 FQNNGV. The V end was cut by 2 bases, the J end by 8 bases, with 16 bases between. The CDR3 nucleotides read TGTGCCAGCAGCTTACGTGGAGCGGGCGGGGATGAGCAGTTCTTC. As protein: CASSLRGAGGDEQFF.

J is TRBJ1-2 and V is TRBV12-3 or TRBV12-4, with D unclear. Trimming pared 7 bases from V and 6 bases from J, leaving 12 bases between. CDR3 size: 12 residues. The CDR3 loop reads CASNRGQDGYTF. CDR3 nucleotides: TGTGCCAGCAACCGAGGGCAGGATGGCTACACCTTC.

This clone was detected only once. The chain links TRBV7-8 to TRBJ1-1; D not certain. V lost 3 bases to trimming and J lost 1 base, with 9 bases between them. The CDR3 consists of 14 residues. From germline, CDR1 is SGHVS and CDR2 FQNEAQ. As DNA, the CDR3 is TGTGCCAGCAGCTTTGGGCAGGAGAACACTGAAGCTTTCTTT. Residues: CASSFGQENTEAFF.

This clone was detected only a few times. The chain combines TRBV10-3 with TRBJ2-2, with TRBD2 matching 14 bases. The J segment lost 4 bases and the V segment lost 2 bases, leaving 3 bases of the junction unmatched. The germline CDR1 and CDR2 sequences are ENHRY and SYGVKD. The CDR3 is 17 residues long. CDR3 region: CAISEMTSGRGTGELFF. Here the CDR3 DNA reads TGTGCCATCAGTGAGATGACTAGCGGGAGGGGCACCGGGGAGCTGTTTTTT.

The chain joins TRBV7-2 to TRBJ1-5; D unclear. This CDR3 is built from 14 residues. The V end lost 1 base, the J end lost 6 bases, and 10 bases lay between the germline ends. The germline gives CDR1 SGHTA, CDR2 FQGNSA. For the CDR3, the DNA is TGTGCCAGCAGCTTAGTCGGGTCGGGTCAGCCCCAGCATTTT. It is translated as CASSLVGSGQPQHF.

DNA for the CDR3: TGTGCCAGCAGTTACGTGGCGGGAGGACCCACAGATACGCAGTATTTT. Translating gives CASSYVAGGPTDTQYF. The rearrangement joins TRBV6-2 or TRBV6-3 to TRBJ2-3; 8 nucleotides align to TRBD2. J was trimmed by 2 bases and V by 2 bases; bases with no gene match: 6. Germline loops: CDR1 MNHEY, CDR2 SVGEGT. The CDR3 is 16 amino acids.

The chain has TRBV25-1 and TRBJ2-2, with 9 nucleotides matching TRBD2. The CDR3 runs to 16 residues. V shed 3 bases and J 10 bases; nucleotides not matched to a gene: 12. Per germline, CDR1 MGHDK and CDR2 SYGVNS. The CDR3 reads CASSDLRGGRAAELFF. As DNA, the CDR3 is TGTGCCAGCAGTGATCTCCGGGGCGGGAGGGCCGCGGAGCTGTTTTTT.

This clone showed up just once. The J gene is TRBJ2-7, the V gene TRBV30; TRBD2 agrees at 7 bases. The germline V gene has CDR1 GTSNPN and CDR2 SVGIG (reference sequence). CDR3 length: 14 residues. With 6 bases clipped from V and 0 bases from J, the junction kept 8 bases outside the gene matches. DNA of the CDR3: TGTGCCTGCAGAATGGCGGGAGTCTCCTACGAGCAGTACTTC. It yields the protein CACRMAGVSYEQYF.

The rearrangement joins TRBV28 to TRBJ2-1; 14 bases are a match to TRBD2. Germline CDR1 is MDHEN and CDR2 is SYDVKM. V gave up 2 bases and J gave up 10 bases; unmatched junction bases: 4. The CDR3 sequence is 15 residues long. The CDR3 sequence: CASSLRLAGGPEQFF. CDR3 bases: TGTGCCAGCAGTTTACGACTAGCGGGAGGGCCCGAGCAGTTCTTC.

J is TRBJ2-1 and V is TRBV9, with a weak D call TRBD2 (6 bases). CDR1 is SGDLS, CDR2 YYNGEE, per germline. The CDR3 runs to 16 residues. Trimming shortened V by 0 bases and J by 8 bases, and 18 bases separated the two germline ends. The CDR3 sequence: CASSVEGGVGWYEQFF. The DNA for the CDR3 is TGTGCCAGCAGCGTAGAGGGCGGGGTGGGCTGGTATGAGCAGTTCTTC.